This entry concerns a single TCR beta chain. 13 Jbeta primers and 60 Vbeta primers were used for the PCR. Clones were sequenced by immunoSEQ multiplex PCR, and TCRdb holds only the in-frame ones, with some missing. This sample has about 140,000 clones, with more than 75% found just once. This sample stems from a study of cytomegalovirus exposure and HLA in healthy donors. Deletions cut 1 base from V and 4 bases from J, with 11 bases between. Germline CDR1 is SGHTA and CDR2 is FQGNSA. The CDR3 spans 15 residues. The chain employs TRBV7-2 and TRBJ1-3; D unresolved. The receptor's source is a male donor in good health and CMV-seronegative. The sequencing sample was made of PBMCs. CDR3 loop: CASSLVFAGGNTIYF. In DNA form, the CDR3 reads TGTGCCAGCAGCTTAGTGTTCGCGGGGGGAAACACCATATATTTT.